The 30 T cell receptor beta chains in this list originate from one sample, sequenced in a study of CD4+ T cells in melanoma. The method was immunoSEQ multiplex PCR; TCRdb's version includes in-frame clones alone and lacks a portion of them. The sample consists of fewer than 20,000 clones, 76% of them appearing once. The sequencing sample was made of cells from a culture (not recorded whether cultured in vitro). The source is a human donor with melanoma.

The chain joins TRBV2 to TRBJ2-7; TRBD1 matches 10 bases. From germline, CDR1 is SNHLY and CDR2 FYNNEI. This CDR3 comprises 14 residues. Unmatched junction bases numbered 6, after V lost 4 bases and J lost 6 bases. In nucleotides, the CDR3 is TGTGCCAGCAGTGGACGCCGGGACAGGGGCGAGCAGTACTTC. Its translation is CASSGRRDRGEQYF.

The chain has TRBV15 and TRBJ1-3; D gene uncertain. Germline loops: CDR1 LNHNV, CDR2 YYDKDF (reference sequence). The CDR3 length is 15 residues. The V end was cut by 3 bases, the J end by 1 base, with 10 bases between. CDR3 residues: CATSSTAGSGNTIYF. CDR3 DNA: TGTGCCACCAGCAGCACAGCCGGGTCTGGAAACACCATATATTTT.

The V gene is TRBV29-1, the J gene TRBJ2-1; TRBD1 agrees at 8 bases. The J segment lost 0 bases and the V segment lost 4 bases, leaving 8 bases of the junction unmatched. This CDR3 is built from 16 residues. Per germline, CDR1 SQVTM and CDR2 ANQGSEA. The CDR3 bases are TGCAGCGTTGTCGGGACAGGTGGTAGCTCCTACAATGAGCAGTTCTTC. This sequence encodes CSVVGTGGSSYNEQFF.

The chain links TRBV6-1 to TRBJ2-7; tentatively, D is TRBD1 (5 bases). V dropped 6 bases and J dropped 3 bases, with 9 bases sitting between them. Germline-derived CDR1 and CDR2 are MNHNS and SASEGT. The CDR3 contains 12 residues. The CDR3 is CASRPQGYEQYF. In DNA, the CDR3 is TGTGCCAGCAGGCCCCAGGGCTACGAGCAGTACTTC.

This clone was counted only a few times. The CDR3 nucleotides read TGTGCCATCACCTACAGGGACAGACAATATAGCAATCAGCCCCAGCATTTT. It is translated as CAITYRDRQYSNQPQHF. This sequence joins TRBV10-3 and TRBJ1-5, with TRBD1 identical over 7 bases. Germline values: CDR1 ENHRY, CDR2 SYGVKD. Trimming removed 7 bases from V and 0 bases from J; junction bases left unmatched: 12. The CDR3 has 17 amino acids.

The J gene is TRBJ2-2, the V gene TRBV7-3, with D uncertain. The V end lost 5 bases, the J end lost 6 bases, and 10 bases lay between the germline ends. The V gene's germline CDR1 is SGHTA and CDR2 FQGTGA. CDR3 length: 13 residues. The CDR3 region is CASSLQVPGELFF. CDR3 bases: TGTGCCAGCAGCCTGCAGGTTCCCGGGGAGCTGTTTTTT.

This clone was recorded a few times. The CDR3, as DNA: TGTGCCAGCTCGCGTGGACAGGGCTATGGCTACACCTTC. It translates to CASSRGQGYGYTF. V and J are TRBV18 and TRBJ1-2; TRBD1 aligns across 8 bases. Germline-derived CDR1 and CDR2 are KGHSH and LQKENI. V lost 6 bases to trimming and J lost 4 bases; unmatched junction nucleotides: 4. The CDR3 extends over 13 amino acids.

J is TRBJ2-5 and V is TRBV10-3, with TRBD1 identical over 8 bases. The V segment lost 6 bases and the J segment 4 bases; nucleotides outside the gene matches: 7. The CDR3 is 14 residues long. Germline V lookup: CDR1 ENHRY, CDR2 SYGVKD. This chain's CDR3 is CAIRPGTGGETQYF. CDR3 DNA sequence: TGTGCCATCAGACCCGGGACAGGCGGAGAGACCCAGTACTTC.

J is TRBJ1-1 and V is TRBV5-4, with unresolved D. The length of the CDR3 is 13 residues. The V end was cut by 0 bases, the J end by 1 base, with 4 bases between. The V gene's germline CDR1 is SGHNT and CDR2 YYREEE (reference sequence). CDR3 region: CASSLDPNTEAFF. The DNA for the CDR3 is TGTGCCAGCAGCTTGGACCCGAACACTGAAGCTTTCTTT.

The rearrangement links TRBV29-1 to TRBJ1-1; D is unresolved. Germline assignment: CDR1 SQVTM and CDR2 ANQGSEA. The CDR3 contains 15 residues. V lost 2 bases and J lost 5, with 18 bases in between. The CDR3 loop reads CSVERAAGDRTEAFF. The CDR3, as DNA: TGCAGCGTTGAACGTGCGGCCGGGGATCGGACTGAAGCTTTCTTT.

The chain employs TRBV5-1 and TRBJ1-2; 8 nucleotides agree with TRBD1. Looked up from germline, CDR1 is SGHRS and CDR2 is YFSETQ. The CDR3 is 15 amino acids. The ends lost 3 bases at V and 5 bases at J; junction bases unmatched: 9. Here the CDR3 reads CASSSGQDPWYGYTF. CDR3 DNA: TGCGCCAGCAGCTCGGGACAGGACCCTTGGTATGGCTACACCTTC.

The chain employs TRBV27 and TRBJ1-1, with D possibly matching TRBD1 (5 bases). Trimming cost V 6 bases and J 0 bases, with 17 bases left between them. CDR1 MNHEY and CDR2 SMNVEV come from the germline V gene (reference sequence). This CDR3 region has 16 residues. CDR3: CASRPQLGGLNTEAFF. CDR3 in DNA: TGTGCCAGCAGACCCCAACTGGGGGGACTGAACACTGAAGCTTTCTTT.

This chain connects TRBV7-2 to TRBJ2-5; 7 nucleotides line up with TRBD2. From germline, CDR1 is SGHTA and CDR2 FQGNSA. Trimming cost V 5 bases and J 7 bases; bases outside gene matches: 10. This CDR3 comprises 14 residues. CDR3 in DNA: TGTGCCAGCAGCCCACAATTTACGGGAGGGACCCAGTACTTC. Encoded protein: CASSPQFTGGTQYF.

The CDR3 protein is CASSEGRGAEAYEQYF. CDR3 nucleotide sequence: TGTGCCAGCAGTGAAGGGCGGGGGGCTGAAGCGTACGAGCAGTACTTC. The V and J genes are TRBV6-4 and TRBJ2-7, with 8 bases lining up with TRBD2. J gave up 4 bases and V 3 bases, and 11 bases lay outside the gene matches. CDR3 length: 16 residues. Germline CDR1 is MRHNA and CDR2 is SNTAGT.

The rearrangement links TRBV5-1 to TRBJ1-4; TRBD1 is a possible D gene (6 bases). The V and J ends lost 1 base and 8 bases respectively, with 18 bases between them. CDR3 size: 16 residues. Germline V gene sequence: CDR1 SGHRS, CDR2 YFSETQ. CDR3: CASSLSLQGRREKLFF. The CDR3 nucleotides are TGCGCCAGCAGCTTGTCCCTACAGGGACGAAGGGAAAAACTGTTTTTT. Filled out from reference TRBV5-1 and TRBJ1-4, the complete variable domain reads KAGVTQTPRYLIKTRGQQVTLSCSPISGHRSVSWYQQTPGQGLQFLFEYFSETQRNKGNFPGRFSGRQFSNSRSEMNVSTLELGDSALYLCASSLSLQGRREKLFFGSGTQLSVL.

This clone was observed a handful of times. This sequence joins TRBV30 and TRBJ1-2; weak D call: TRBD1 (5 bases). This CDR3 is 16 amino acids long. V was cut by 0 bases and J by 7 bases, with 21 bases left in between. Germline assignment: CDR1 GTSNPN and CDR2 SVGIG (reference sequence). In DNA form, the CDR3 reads TGTGCCTGGAGTGTACCCCGCCAGCGAATGGGGGGTGGCTACACCTTC. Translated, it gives CAWSVPRQRMGGGYTF.

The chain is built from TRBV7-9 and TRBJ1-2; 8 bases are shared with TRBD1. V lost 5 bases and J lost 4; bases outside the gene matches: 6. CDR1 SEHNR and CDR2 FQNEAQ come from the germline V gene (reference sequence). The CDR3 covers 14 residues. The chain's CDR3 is CASSPDGQGYGYTF. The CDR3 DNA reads TGTGCCAGCAGCCCTGATGGACAGGGCTATGGCTACACCTTC.

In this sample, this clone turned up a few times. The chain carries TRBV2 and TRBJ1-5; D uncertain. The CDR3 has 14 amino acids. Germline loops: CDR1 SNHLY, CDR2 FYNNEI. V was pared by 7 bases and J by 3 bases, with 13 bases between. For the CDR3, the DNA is TGTGCCAGCACGGCGGACCGGTTCAATCAGCCCCAGCATTTT. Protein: CASTADRFNQPQHF.

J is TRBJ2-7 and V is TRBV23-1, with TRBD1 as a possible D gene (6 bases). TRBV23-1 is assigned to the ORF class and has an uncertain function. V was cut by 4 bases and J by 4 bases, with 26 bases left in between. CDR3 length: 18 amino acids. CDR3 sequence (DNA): TGCGCCAGCAGTCTCGTGAACTCCCCCAGGGGTACTTTTTACGAGCAGTACTTC. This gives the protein CASSLVNSPRGTFYEQYF.

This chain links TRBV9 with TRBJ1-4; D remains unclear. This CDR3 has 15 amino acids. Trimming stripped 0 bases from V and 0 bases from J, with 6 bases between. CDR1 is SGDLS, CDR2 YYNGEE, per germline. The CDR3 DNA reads TGTGCCAGCAGCGTAGCCCCTGCAACTAATGAAAAACTGTTTTTT. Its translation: CASSVAPATNEKLFF. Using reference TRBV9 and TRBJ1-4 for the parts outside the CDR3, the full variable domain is DSGVTQTPKHLITATGQRVTLRCSPRSGDLSVYWYQQSLDQGLQFLIQYYNGEERAKGNILERFSAQQFPDLHSELNLSSLELGDSALYFCASSVAPATNEKLFFGSGTQLSVL.

CDR3 coding DNA: TGTGCCAGCAGTCGCGGACAGAACAATCAGCCCCAGCATTTT. Its protein is CASSRGQNNQPQHF. The chain joins TRBV6-6 to TRBJ1-5, with D possibly being TRBD1 (6 bases). The V end lost 5 bases, the J end lost 3 bases, and 11 bases lay between the germline ends. The V gene's germline CDR1 is MNHNY and CDR2 SVGAGI (reference sequence). This CDR3 has 14 amino acids.

Written as DNA, the CDR3 is TGTGCCAGCCAGGAGGGAGGAGGGGCAGAAAAACTGTTTTTT. This translates into CASQEGGGAEKLFF. The genes are TRBV2 and TRBJ1-4; D perhaps matches TRBD1 (5 bases). The germline gives CDR1 SNHLY, CDR2 FYNNEI. V was shortened by 8 bases and J by 8 bases, with 18 bases between the two germline ends. The CDR3 consists of 14 residues.

DNA for the CDR3: TGTGCCAGCTCACCATCACACTCACAAGAGACCCAGTACTTC. Protein sequence: CASSPSHSQETQYF. This chain links TRBV18 with TRBJ2-5; the D is unclear. The CDR3 covers 14 residues. CDR1 and CDR2 from the germline V gene are KGHSH and LQKENI. V was clipped by 2 bases and J by 2 bases, with 9 bases between them.

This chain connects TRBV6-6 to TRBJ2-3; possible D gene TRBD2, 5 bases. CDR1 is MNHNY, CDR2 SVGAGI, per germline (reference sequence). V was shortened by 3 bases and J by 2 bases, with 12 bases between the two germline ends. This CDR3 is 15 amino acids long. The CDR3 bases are TGTGCCAGCAGTTATTCCGCGCGGGTCACAGATACGCAGTATTTT. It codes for CASSYSARVTDTQYF.

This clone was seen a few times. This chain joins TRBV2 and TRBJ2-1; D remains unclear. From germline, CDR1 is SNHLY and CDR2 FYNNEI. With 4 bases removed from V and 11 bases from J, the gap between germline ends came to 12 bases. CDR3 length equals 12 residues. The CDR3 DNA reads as TGTGCCAGCAGTGTGAGAACAGTTAAGCAGTTCTTC. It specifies CASSVRTVKQFF.

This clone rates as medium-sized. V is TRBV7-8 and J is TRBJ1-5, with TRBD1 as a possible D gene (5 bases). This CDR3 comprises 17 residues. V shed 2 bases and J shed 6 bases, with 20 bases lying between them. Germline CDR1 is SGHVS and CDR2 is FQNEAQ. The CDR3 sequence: CASSLSARGFSGQPQHF. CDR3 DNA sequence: TGTGCCAGCAGCTTATCAGCGCGGGGGTTCTCAGGTCAGCCCCAGCATTTT.

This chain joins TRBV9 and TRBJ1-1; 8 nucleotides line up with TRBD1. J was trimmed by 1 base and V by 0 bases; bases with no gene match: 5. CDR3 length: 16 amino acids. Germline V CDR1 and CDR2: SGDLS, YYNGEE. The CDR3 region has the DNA TGTGCCAGCAGCGTAGTACAGGGGGTGACGAACACTGAAGCTTTCTTT. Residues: CASSVVQGVTNTEAFF. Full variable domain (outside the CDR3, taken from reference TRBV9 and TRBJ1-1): DSGVTQTPKHLITATGQRVTLRCSPRSGDLSVYWYQQSLDQGLQFLIQYYNGEERAKGNILERFSAQQFPDLHSELNLSSLELGDSALYFCASSVVQGVTNTEAFFGQGTRLTVV.

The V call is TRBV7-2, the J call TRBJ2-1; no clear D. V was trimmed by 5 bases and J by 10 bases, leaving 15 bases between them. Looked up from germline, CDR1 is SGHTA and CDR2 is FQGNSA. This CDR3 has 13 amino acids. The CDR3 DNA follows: TGTGCCAGCAGCAATTCCAGCCTAGGAGAGCAGTTCTTC. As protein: CASSNSSLGEQFF.

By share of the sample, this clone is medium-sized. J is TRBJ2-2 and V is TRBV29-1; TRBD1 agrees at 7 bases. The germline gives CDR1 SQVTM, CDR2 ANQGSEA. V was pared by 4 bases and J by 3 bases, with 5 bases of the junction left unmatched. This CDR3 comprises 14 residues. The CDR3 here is CSVGKTGDTGELFF. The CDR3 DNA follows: TGCAGCGTTGGAAAAACAGGGGACACCGGGGAGCTGTTTTTT.

The CDR3 DNA reads as TGTGCCAGCAGCTTCTATAACGGGGAGCTGTTTTTT. This encodes CASSFYNGELFF. This sequence joins TRBV7-3 and TRBJ2-2; no reliable D call. Germline assignment: CDR1 SGHTA and CDR2 FQGTGA. V lost 3 bases to trimming and J lost 7 bases, with 6 bases between them. The CDR3 runs 12 residues.